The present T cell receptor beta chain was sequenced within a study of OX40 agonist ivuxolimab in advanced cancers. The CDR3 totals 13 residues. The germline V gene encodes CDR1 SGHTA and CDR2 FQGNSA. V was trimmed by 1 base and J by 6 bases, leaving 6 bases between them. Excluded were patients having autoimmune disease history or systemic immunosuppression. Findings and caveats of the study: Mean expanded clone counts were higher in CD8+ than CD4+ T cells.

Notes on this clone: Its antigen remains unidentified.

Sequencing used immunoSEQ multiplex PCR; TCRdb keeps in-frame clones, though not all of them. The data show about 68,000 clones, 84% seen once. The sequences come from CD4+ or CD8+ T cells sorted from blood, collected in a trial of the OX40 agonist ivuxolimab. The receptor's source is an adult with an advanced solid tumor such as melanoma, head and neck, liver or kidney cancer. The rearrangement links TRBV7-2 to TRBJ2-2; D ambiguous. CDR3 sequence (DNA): TGTGCCAGCAGCTTAGATGCTCCCGGGGAGCTGTTTTTT. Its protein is CASSLDAPGELFF.